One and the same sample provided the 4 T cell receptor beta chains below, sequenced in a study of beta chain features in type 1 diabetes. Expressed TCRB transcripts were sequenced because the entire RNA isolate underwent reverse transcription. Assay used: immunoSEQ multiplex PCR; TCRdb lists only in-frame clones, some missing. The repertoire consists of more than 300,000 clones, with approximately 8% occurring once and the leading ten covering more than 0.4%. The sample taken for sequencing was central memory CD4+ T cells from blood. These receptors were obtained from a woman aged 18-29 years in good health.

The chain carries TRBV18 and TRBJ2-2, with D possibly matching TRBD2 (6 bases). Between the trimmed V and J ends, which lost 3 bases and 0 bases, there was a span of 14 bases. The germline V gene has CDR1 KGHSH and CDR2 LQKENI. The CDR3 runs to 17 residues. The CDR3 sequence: CASSPVLGLANTGELFF. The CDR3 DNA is TGTGCCAGCTCACCGGTGTTGGGACTCGCGAACACCGGGGAGCTGTTTTTT.

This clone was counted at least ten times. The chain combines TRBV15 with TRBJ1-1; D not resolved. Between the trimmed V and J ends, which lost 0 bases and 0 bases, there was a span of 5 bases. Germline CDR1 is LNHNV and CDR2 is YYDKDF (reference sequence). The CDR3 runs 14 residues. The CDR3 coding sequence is TGTGCCACCAGCAGAGATCTTCTGAACACTGAAGCTTTCTTT. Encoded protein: CATSRDLLNTEAFF.

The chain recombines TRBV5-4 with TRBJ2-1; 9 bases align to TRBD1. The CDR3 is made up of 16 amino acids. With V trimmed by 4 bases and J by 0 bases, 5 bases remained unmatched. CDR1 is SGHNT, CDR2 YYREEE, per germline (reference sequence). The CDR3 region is CASSPQGASSYNEQFF. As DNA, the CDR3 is TGTGCCAGCAGCCCACAGGGGGCTAGCTCCTACAATGAGCAGTTCTTC. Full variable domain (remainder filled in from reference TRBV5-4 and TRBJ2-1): ETGVTQSPTHLIKTRGQQVTLRCSSQSGHNTVSWYQQALGQGPQFIFQYYREEENGRGNFPPRFSGLQFPNYSSELNVNALELDDSALYLCASSPQGASSYNEQFFGPGTRLTVL.

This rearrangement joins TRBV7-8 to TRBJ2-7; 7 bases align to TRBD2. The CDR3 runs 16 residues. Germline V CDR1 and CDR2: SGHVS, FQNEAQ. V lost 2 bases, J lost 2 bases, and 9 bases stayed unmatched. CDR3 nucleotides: TGTGCCAGCAGCTTACTTAAGCGGGGTCTTCCCTACGAGCAGTACTTC. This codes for CASSLLKRGLPYEQYF.